This T cell receptor (beta chain) was found in a study of shared T cell receptors in the human thymus. The V and J ends lost 4 bases and 3 bases respectively, with 12 bases between them. CDR1 is SQVTM and CDR2 is ANQGSEA in the germline V gene. The CDR3 runs to 13 residues. The table came from immunoSEQ multiplex PCR; TCRdb's copy has only in-frame clones and leaves some out. The table lists about 660,000 clones, roughly 90% of them singletons. This same sample was also part of a study on human thymus T cells. Per that paper: In corrective heart surgery, resections were taken, and these provided the thymus tissue.

The clonotype was recovered from a boy under two years old with a congenital heart defect. This sequence joins TRBV29-1 and TRBJ2-5; maybe TRBD2 (6 bases). Sequencing was performed on thymocytes. The CDR3 region is CSVVSSGEETQYF. In DNA, the CDR3 is TGCAGCGTTGTAAGTAGCGGAGAAGAGACCCAGTACTTC.